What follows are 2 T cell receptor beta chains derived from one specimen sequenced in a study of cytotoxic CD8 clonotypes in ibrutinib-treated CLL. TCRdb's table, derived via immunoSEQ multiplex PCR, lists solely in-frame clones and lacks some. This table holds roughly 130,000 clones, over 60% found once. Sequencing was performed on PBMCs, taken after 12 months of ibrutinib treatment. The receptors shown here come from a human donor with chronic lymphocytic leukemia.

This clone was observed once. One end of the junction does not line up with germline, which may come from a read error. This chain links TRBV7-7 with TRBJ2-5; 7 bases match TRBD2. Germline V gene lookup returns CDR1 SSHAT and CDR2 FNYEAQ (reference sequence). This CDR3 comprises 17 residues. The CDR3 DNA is TGTGCTAGCAGCTTAGGCCCTAGCGGAGGAAGGGGCGAGACCCAGTACTTC. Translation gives CASSLGPSGGRGETQYF.

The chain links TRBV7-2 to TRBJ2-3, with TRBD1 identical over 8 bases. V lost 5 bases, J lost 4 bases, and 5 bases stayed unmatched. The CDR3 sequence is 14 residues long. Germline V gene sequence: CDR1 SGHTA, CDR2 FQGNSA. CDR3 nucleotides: TGTGCCAGCAGCCCAAGGACAGGGCCAGATACGCAGTATTTT. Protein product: CASSPRTGPDTQYF.